This T cell receptor beta chain emerged from a study of cytomegalovirus exposure and HLA in healthy donors (TCRdb year 2017). About the investigation overall: A later analysis indicated that the 120 or so validation repertoires were generated on the platform also employed for the approximately 700 repertoires of the first cohort. High-throughput TCR immunosequencing, statistical association of individual TCRs with disease status, and machine learning were combined to predict cytomegalovirus infection status. The study aimed to test whether cataloging public T cell receptors could reveal signatures of past pathogen exposure. Besides the first cohort of hundreds of subjects, a separate validation cohort made up of 120 different subjects was used.

CDR1 and CDR2, per the germline V gene, are SGHDT and YYEEEE. Trimming costs V 1 base and J 7 bases, and their ends lie 21 bases apart. Including cysteine and phenylalanine, the CDR3 has 17 amino acids. Left in the record is the CDR3 DNA by itself, 51 bases read in frame from the first base. The donors belonged to the validation cohort of around 120 subjects, which was separate from the approximately 700-subject first cohort. Receptor libraries were prepared by the immunoSEQ multiplex PCR assay. In the paper's pipeline: A statistical classification framework was developed to diagnose cytomegalovirus status using the catalog of TCR beta chain sequences. In TCRdb, the immuneACCESS table is reduced to in-frame sequences with V and J assigned. These tables do not hold every clone; where another copy was compared, an unresolved V gene accounts for under half, and the others remain unexplained. D and trimming come from the DNA, and the V and J calls and clone size come from that table. The sample table shows tens of thousands of clones, and more than 95% are seen once. Over 2% of the sample belongs to the ten largest clones.

Results and caveats for the whole study, not just this receptor: The authors suggested that the approach could potentially be extended to other disease states and immunological phenotypes. In the study, 150 to 200 TCR beta chains were listed as associated with cytomegalovirus. Subsequent analysis determined that TCRs grouped into clusters in the first cohort also showed a tendency toward co-occurrence across the 120 or so validation repertoires, and about 94% of cluster scores exceeded 0. The classifier was reported to diagnose cytomegalovirus status with high specificity and sensitivity in both the original and validation cohorts. Across donors, most TCR sequences were observed very rarely, whereas some public TCRs were present in many individuals. A later analysis lacked HLA typing for the validation cohort, so it scored co-occurrence in that cohort across all 110 or so repertoires. In vitro tests confirmed that a few of the cytomegalovirus-associated TCR beta chains recognize cytomegalovirus antigens.

Concerning this clone itself: It lacks a known antigen. The sample holds no much larger clone one base away, and base qualities are not on file.

This sequence originates from a young man in good health and CMV-seronegative. The sequencing input was PBMCs. Recombination linked TRBV5-6 to TRBJ1-5; the D region possibly corresponds to TRBD1 (6 bases align). The CDR3 protein sequence reads: CASSLNTGRPDGQPQHF. The DNA sequence follows: TGTGCCAGCAGCTTGAATACAGGGCGACCTGACGGGCAGCCCCAGCATTTT.